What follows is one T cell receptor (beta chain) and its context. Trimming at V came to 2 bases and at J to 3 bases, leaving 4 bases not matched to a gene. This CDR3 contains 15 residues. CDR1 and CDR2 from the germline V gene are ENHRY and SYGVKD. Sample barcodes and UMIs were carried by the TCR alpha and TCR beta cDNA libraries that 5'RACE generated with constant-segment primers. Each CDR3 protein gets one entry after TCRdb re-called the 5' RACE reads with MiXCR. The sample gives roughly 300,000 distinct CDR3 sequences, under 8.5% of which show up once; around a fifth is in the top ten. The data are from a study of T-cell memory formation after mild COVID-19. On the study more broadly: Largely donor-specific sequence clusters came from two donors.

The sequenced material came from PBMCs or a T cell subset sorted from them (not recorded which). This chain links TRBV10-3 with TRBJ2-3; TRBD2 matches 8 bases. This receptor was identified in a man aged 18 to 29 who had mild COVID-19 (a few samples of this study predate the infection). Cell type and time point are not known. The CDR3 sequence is CAISEGRGGTDTQYF. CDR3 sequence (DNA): TGTGCCATCAGTGAGGGACGGGGGGGAACAGATACGCAGTATTTT.